One TCR beta chain is described in this entry. This sample was included in a study of blood T cell repertoires in COVID-19. Ages ranged from roughly 18 to 100 years, with residence in about two dozen US areas. The assay was immunoSEQ multiplex PCR, and TCRdb's table has in-frame clones only and misses some. The table records roughly 520,000 clones, 70% to 90% of them present only once. This clonotype was obtained from a woman in her 40s who had recovered from COVID-19. The sequenced material came from PBMCs or T cells enriched from blood (not recorded which).

The CDR3 bases are TGTGCCAGCTCACCCCTATCGGGAACTGGAAACACCATATATTTT. This sequence encodes CASSPLSGTGNTIYF. This sequence joins TRBV18 and TRBJ1-3; the D is unclear. Germline loops: CDR1 KGHSH, CDR2 LQKENI. This CDR3 has 15 amino acids. The V gene lost 3 bases and the J gene lost 2 bases, with 11 bases spanning the gap.